This TCR beta chain stems from a study of blood T cell repertoires in COVID-19. In the study overall: The United States, Italy and Spain were the sources of the acute and convalescent COVID-19 samples. PBMCs, B-cell-depleted T cells, or T cells were the source of the cDNA or gDNA that made up the material.

Authors' analysis steps: How many nucleated cells were present was estimated from reference gene primer amplification. The method was immunoSEQ multiplex PCR; TCRdb's version includes in-frame clones alone and lacks a portion of them. V and J calls and clone size come straight from that table; D and trimming were deduced from the DNA. The sample yields some 160,000 clones, 80% to 85% seen once. Germline V gene sequence: CDR1 MDHEN, CDR2 SYDVKM. The length of the CDR3 is 14 residues. With 5 bases removed from V and 2 bases from J, the gap between germline ends came to 10 bases. The TCR comes from a man between 65 and 85 years old with active or convalescent COVID-19. Sample: peripheral blood. The gene calls are TRBV28 and TRBJ1-5; D remains unclear. Here the CDR3 DNA reads TGTGCCAGCAGTCCCCGGTTGGGCAATCAGCCCCAGCATTTT. The encoded protein is CASSPRLGNQPQHF.